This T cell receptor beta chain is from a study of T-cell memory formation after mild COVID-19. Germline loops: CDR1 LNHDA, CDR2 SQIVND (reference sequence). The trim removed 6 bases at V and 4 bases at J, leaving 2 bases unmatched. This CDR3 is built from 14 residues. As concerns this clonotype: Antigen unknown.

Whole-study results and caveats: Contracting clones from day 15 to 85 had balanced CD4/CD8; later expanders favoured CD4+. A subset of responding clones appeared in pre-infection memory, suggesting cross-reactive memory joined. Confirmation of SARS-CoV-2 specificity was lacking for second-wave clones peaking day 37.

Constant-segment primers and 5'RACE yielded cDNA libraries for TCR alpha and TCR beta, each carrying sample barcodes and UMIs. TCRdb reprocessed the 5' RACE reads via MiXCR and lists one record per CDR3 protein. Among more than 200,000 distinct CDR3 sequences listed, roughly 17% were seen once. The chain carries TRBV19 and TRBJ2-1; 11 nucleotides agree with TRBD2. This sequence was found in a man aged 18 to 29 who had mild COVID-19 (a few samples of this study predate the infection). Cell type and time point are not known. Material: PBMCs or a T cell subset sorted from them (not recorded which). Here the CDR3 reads CASRGLAEYNEQFF. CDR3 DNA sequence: TGTGCCAGTAGGGGACTAGCGGAATACAATGAGCAGTTCTTC.